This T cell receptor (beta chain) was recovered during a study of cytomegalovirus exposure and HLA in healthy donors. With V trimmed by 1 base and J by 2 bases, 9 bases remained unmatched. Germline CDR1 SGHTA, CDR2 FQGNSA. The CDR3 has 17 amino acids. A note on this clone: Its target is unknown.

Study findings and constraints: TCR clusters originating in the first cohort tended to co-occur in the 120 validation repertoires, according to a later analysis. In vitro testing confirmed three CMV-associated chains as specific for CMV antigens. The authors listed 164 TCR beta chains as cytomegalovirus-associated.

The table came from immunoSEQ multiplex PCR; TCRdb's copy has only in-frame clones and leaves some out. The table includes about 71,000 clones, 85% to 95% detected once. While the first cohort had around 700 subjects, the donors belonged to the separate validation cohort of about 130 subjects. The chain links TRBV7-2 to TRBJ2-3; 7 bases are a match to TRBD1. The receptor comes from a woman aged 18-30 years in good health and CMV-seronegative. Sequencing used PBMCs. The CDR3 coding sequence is TGTGCCAGCAGCTTAGTCGGGACAGCGTCATTCACAGATACGCAGTATTTT. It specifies CASSLVGTASFTDTQYF. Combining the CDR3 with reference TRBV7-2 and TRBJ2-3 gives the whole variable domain GAGVSQSPSNKVTEKGKDVELRCDPISGHTALYWYRQSLGQGLEFLIYFQGNSAPDKSGLPSDRFSAERTGGSVSTLTIQRTQQEDSAVYLCASSLVGTASFTDTQYFGPGTRLTVL.